This T cell receptor beta chain was captured in a study of monozygotic twins with inflammatory bowel disease. General observations from the study: Researchers report that IBD patients shared fewer clonotypes with others than healthy twins, especially amid disease activity. Compared with healthy co-twins, IBD patients showed reduced TCRbeta repertoire diversity by inverse Simpson. T cell subtypes that differed could not be told apart.

The germline V gene encodes CDR1 SGHRS and CDR2 YFSETQ. The CDR3 is made up of 15 amino acids. Concerning this clonotype itself: The antigen is undetermined.

Through template switching, UMIs that included a 6-nucleotide sample barcode were added. Reprocessing the 5' RACE reads, TCRdb reports a single entry for every CDR3 protein and omits DNA. The sample totals more than 350,000 distinct CDR3 sequences. The specimen was blood. The receptor's source is a human donor with ulcerative colitis or Crohn's disease, or a healthy co-twin of an affected twin (not recorded which). This chain links TRBV5-1 with TRBJ1-1; TCRdb outputs TRBD1, but without DNA this stays unchecked. The CDR3 reads CASSTKQGVNTEAFF.